A selection of T cell receptor beta chains follows, all from one sample in a study of blood T cell repertoires in COVID-19. The method was immunoSEQ multiplex PCR; TCRdb's version includes in-frame clones alone and lacks a portion of them. This sample has roughly 380,000 clones, with over 75% found just once. The sequenced sample consisted of PBMCs or T cells enriched from blood (not recorded which). Every receptor here comes from a woman under 40 who had recovered from COVID-19. The CDR3 runs from the conserved cysteine through the conserved F or W. A D gene is named only where the DNA matches it firmly.

J | D | V | CDR3 | DNA
TRBJ2-3 | NA | TRBV7-6 | CASTTGGAKTGDTQYF | TGTGCCAGCACCACTGGAGGGGCAAAAACTGGAGATACGCAGTATTTT
TRBJ2-1 | TRBD1 | TRBV7-9 | CASSLMGTGIYNEQFF | TGTGCCAGCAGCCTCATGGGGACAGGGATCTACAATGAGCAGTTCTTC
TRBJ2-5 | TRBD2 | TRBV27 | CASSLGTSGRSETQYF | TGTGCCAGCAGTTTAGGGACTAGCGGGAGGTCAGAGACCCAGTACTTC
TRBJ2-7 | NA | TRBV6-5 | CASSYSQAYEQYF | TGTGCCAGCAGTTACTCCCAGGCCTACGAGCAGTACTTC
TRBJ2-1 | TRBD1 | TRBV11-3 | CASSSRDRGMNEQFF | TGTGCCAGCAGCTCCCGGGACAGGGGCATGAATGAGCAGTTCTTC
TRBJ1-2 | TRBD1 | TRBV6-6 | CASSYGTGQDYTF | TGTGCCAGCAGTTACGGGACAGGACAAGACTACACCTTC
TRBJ2-5 | TRBD2 | TRBV12-3/TRBV12-4 | CASSGLETQYF | TGTGCCAGTAGCGGGTTAGAGACCCAGTACTTC
TRBJ1-2 | NA | TRBV7-2 | CASSSRLTGSHGYTF | TGTGCCAGCAGCTCTCGACTGACAGGTTCGCATGGCTACACCTTC
TRBJ1-5 | TRBD1 | TRBV19 | CASKGDRGRNQPQHF | TGTGCCAGTAAAGGGGACAGGGGACGCAATCAGCCCCAGCATTTT
TRBJ1-6 | NA | TRBV6-2/TRBV6-3 | CASSVANSPLHF | TGTGCCAGCAGTGTCGCGAATTCACCCCTCCACTTT
TRBJ2-7 | TRBD1 | TRBV6-2/TRBV6-3 | CASSYSPEDRGSPYEQYF | TGTGCCAGCAGTTACTCACCCGAGGACAGGGGGTCCCCCTACGAGCAGTACTTC
TRBJ1-2 | NA | TRBV27 | CASSLWGRSNYGYTF | TGTGCCAGCAGTTTATGGGGCCGATCAAACTATGGCTACACCTTC